Following are 14 T cell receptor beta chains from one sample sequenced in a study of EBV T-cell therapy then PD-1 blockade in nasopharyngeal carcinoma. No cognate antigen is known for these TCRs. Treatment in this sample: AdE1-LMPpoly-expanded autologous EBV-specific T-cell therapy followed by anti-PD-1 nivolumab. The method was immunoSEQ multiplex PCR; TCRdb's version includes in-frame clones alone and lacks a portion of them. In the table there are roughly 15,000 clones, around 80% of which are singletons. This specimen was CD8+ T cells from blood, taken at day 105 from a patient whose treatment included autologous EBV-specific T cells and nivolumab. Source of these receptors: a man aged 35 to 55 with nasopharyngeal carcinoma.

The chain uses TRBV4-3 and TRBJ1-6; D uncertain. The CDR3 covers 13 residues. In germline, CDR1 is LGHNA, CDR2 YSLEER. V lost 3 bases and J lost 7, with 7 bases in between. In DNA, the CDR3 is TGCGCCAGCAGCCACTTGGGGAATTCACCCCTCCACTTT. This encodes CASSHLGNSPLHF.

The V call is TRBV9, the J call TRBJ2-5, with TRBD2 as a possible D gene (6 bases). The CDR3 contains 14 residues. V lost 6 bases to trimming and J lost 5 bases, with 17 bases between them. Germline V lookup: CDR1 SGDLS, CDR2 YYNGEE. The CDR3 coding sequence is TGTGCCAGCACCCGGGGGTCCGGCGTGGAGACCCAGTACTTC. The encoded protein is CASTRGSGVETQYF.

CDR3 amino acids: CASSLYSGEKLFF. CDR3 bases: TGTGCCAGCAGTTTATATAGCGGGGAAAAACTGTTTTTT. The V call is TRBV27, the J call TRBJ1-4, with unresolved D. The germline gives CDR1 MNHEY, CDR2 SMNVEV (reference sequence). The CDR3 runs to 13 residues. Deletions cut 1 base from V and 8 bases from J, with 8 bases between.

The rearrangement uses TRBV4-1 and TRBJ2-1, with TRBD1 matching over 7 bases. This CDR3 contains 15 residues. Germline CDR1 is MGHRA and CDR2 is YSYEKL. Trimming at V came to 2 bases and at J to 4 bases, leaving 5 bases not matched to a gene. CDR3 sequence: CASSQTGQNYNEQFF. CDR3 bases: TGCGCCAGCAGCCAAACGGGACAGAATTACAATGAGCAGTTCTTC.

This rearrangement joins TRBV4-1 to TRBJ2-7; no clear D. The CDR3 covers 11 residues. Trimming left V 10 bases short and J 3 bases short, with 10 bases between. The germline V gene encodes CDR1 MGHRA and CDR2 YSYEKL. The CDR3 DNA sequence: TGCGCCACCGGTTCGGTCTACGAGCAGTACTTC. Its protein is CATGSVYEQYF.

On this clone: A read error may produce the germline difference seen at one junction end. The rearrangement joins TRBV9 to TRBJ2-7; 12 nucleotides align to TRBD1. Germline CDR1 reads SGDLS; CDR2 reads YYNGEE. This CDR3 has 11 amino acids. CDR3 sequence: CASKGQGALHF. CDR3 coding DNA: TGTGCCAGCAAGGGACAGGGGGCTCTACACTTC. The whole variable domain, remainder taken from reference TRBV9 and TRBJ2-7, is DSGVTQTPKHLITATGQRVTLRCSPRSGDLSVYWYQQSLDQGLQFLIQYYNGEERAKGNILERFSAQQFPDLHSELNLSSLELGDSALYFCASKGQGALHFGPGTRLTVT.

V and J are TRBV12-3 or TRBV12-4 and TRBJ1-3; D is unclear. With 6 bases removed from V and 1 base from J, the gap between germline ends came to 7 bases. The CDR3 runs 13 residues. CDR3 protein: CASSPGSGNTIYF. The CDR3 DNA reads TGTGCCAGCAGCCCCGGATCTGGAAACACCATATATTTT.

This chain uses TRBV7-9 with TRBJ2-1; 7 nucleotides line up with TRBD2. CDR1 is SEHNR, CDR2 FQNEAQ, per germline (reference sequence). With V trimmed by 0 bases and J by 8 bases, 7 bases remained unmatched. This CDR3 contains 15 residues. For the CDR3, the DNA is TGTGCCAGCAGCTTAGCTCTAGCGGCGGGGGATGAGCAGTTCTTC. It codes for CASSLALAAGDEQFF. The variable domain in full, completed from reference TRBV7-9 and TRBJ2-1, reads DTGVSQNPRHKITKRGQNVTFRCDPISEHNRLYWYRQTLGQGPEFLTYFQNEAQLEKSRLLSDRFSAERPKGSFSTLEIQRTEQGDSAMYLCASSLALAAGDEQFFGPGTRLTVL.

This clone was picked up one time. This chain joins TRBV7-6 and TRBJ2-7; D is possibly TRBD1 or TRBD2 (5 bases each). V lost 5 bases to trimming and J lost 6 bases, with 8 bases between them. This CDR3 is 11 amino acids long. From germline, CDR1 is SGHVS and CDR2 FNYEAQ. CDR3 amino acids: CASSGDREQYF. The CDR3, as DNA: TGTGCCAGCAGCGGGGACCGCGAGCAGTACTTC.

The V and J genes are TRBV12-3 or TRBV12-4 and TRBJ1-2; TRBD1 is a possible D gene (6 bases). V lost 6 bases and J lost 7, with 15 bases in between. The CDR3 runs 13 residues. CDR3: CASRPTGFGGYTF. The DNA for the CDR3 is TGTGCCAGCAGACCTACAGGGTTTGGTGGCTACACCTTC.

This chain joins TRBV4-1 and TRBJ1-2; D is unresolved. The germline V gene has CDR1 MGHRA and CDR2 YSYEKL. V lost 1 base and J 7 bases, leaving 4 bases between the germline ends. This CDR3 spans 11 amino acids. DNA for the CDR3: TGCGCCAGCAGCCAAGGGGGTGGCTACACCTTC. Its protein is CASSQGGGYTF.

The J gene is TRBJ1-6, the V gene TRBV4-2; 8 bases match TRBD1. Germline V CDR1 and CDR2: LGHNA, YNFKEQ. Losses at the gene ends were 3 bases for V and 9 bases for J; bases not matched to a gene: 7. CDR3 length: 15 residues. DNA of the CDR3: TGTGCCAGCAGCCAGAGCAGGGGGCTTGGTTCACCCCTCCACTTT. This encodes CASSQSRGLGSPLHF.

V is TRBV4-1 and J is TRBJ2-7, with D possibly TRBD1 on 6 matching bases. V lost 3 bases to trimming and J lost 4 bases, with 13 bases between them. The CDR3 has 14 residues. Germline values: CDR1 MGHRA, CDR2 YSYEKL. CDR3 DNA: TGCGCCAGCAGCCAGGGGGCCCTTGAATACGAGCAGTACTTC. Translation: CASSQGALEYEQYF.

The chain recombines TRBV7-3 with TRBJ2-3; no clear D gene. Germline V CDR1 and CDR2: SGHTA, FQGTGA. V gave up 4 bases and J gave up 2 bases, with 13 bases separating them. This CDR3 is built from 15 residues. This chain's CDR3 is CASSWLHLSTDTQYF. The CDR3 DNA is TGTGCCAGCAGCTGGCTCCACCTCTCCACAGATACGCAGTATTTT.